This entry concerns a single T cell receptor (beta chain). Its antigen is currently unknown. CDR3 size: 15 residues. Trimming left V 4 bases short and J 0 bases short, with 10 bases between. The germline V gene encodes CDR1 SGHRS and CDR2 YFSETQ. Using unique molecular identifiers, the investigators prepared the TCRbeta library. TCRdb used MiXCR to reprocess the PCR reads, holding one entry per CDR3 protein. The sample has about a million distinct CDR3 sequences, roughly 29% seen once; the top ten hold 25% to 35%. This record belongs to a study of T-cell reconstitution after alpha-beta-depleted transplantation in children. Study-wide points: It was newly produced T cells that mostly accounted for T-cell counts and diversity one year after transplant. Reports say that about two months after transplant, the alpha-beta T cells came out of several hundred graft clones that had expanded.

The source material was PBMCs, mostly from graft donor cells, sampled 360 days after TCRalphabeta/CD19-depleted stem cell transplant. This clonotype originated in a boy under three years old who had a stem cell transplant for SCID, so the T cells may come from the graft donor. This chain connects TRBV5-1 to TRBJ2-2; no reliable D call. The CDR3 here is CASSGGRPNTGELFF. CDR3 DNA sequence: TGCGCCAGCAGCGGTGGCAGGCCGAACACCGGGGAGCTGTTTTTT.